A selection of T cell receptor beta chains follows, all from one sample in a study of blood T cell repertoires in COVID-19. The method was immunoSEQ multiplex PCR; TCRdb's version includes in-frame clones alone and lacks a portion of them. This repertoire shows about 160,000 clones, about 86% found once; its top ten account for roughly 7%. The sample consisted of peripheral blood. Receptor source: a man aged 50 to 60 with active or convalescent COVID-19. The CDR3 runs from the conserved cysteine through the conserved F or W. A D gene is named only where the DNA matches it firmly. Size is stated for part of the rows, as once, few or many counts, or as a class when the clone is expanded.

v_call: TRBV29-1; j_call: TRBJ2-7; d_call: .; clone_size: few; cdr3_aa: CSVGPSQGYEQYF; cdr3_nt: TGCAGCGTTGGTCCCTCACAGGGCTACGAGCAGTACTTC
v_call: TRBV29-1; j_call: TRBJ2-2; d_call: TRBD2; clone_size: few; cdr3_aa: CSAEGLARTGELFF; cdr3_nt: TGCAGCGCCGAGGGACTAGCGAGGACCGGGGAGCTGTTTTTT
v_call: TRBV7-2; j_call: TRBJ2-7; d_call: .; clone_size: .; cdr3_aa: CASSSLRDSYEQYF; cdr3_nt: TGTGCCAGCAGCTCTCTCCGGGACTCCTACGAGCAGTACTTC
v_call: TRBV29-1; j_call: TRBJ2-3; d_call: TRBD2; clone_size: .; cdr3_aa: CSVGQRGADTQYF; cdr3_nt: TGCAGCGTTGGGCAGCGGGGTGCAGATACGCAGTATTTT
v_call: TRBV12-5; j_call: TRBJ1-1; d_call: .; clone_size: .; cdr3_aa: CASGLTGTMNTEAFF; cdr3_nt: TGTGCTAGTGGTTTGACCGGGACAATGAACACTGAAGCTTTCTTT
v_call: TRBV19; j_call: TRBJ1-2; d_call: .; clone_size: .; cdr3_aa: CASSIVDSGYTF; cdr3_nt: TGTGCCAGTAGTATAGTGGACTCCGGCTACACCTTC
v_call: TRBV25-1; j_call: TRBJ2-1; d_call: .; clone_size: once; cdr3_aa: CASSGTTAEKNNEQFF; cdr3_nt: TGTGCCAGCAGTGGGACCACAGCGGAGAAAAACAATGAGCAGTTCTTC
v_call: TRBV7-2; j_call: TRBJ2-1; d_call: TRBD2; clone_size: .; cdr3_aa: CASSTSGGPYNEQFF; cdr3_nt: TGTGCCAGCAGCACAAGCGGGGGACCTTACAATGAGCAGTTCTTC
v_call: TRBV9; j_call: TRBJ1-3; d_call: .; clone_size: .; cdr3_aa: CASSVSEGSGNTIYF; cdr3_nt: TGTGCCAGCAGCGTATCGGAGGGCTCTGGAAACACCATATATTTT
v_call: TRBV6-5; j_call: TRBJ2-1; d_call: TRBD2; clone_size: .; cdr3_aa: CASSLTSGSNNEQFF; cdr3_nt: TGTGCCAGCAGTCTAACTAGCGGGTCTAACAATGAGCAGTTCTTC
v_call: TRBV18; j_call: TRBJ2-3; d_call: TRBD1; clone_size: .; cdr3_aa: CASSPQQGTDTQYF; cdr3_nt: TGTGCCAGCTCACCACAACAGGGGACAGATACGCAGTATTTT
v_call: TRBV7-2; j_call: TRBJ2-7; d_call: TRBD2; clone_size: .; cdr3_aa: CASSPSGGGGWSKQYF; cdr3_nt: TGTGCCAGCAGCCCCTCGGGCGGGGGGGGTTGGAGCAAGCAGTACTTC
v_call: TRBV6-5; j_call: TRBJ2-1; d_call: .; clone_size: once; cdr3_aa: CASSYTRRAYNEQFF; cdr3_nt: TGTGCCAGCAGTTACACTAGACGGGCCTACAATGAGCAGTTCTTC
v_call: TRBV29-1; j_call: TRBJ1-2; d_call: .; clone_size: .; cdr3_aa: CSAGDGPAGGYGYTF; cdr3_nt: TGCAGCGCCGGGGACGGGCCAGCGGGGGGATATGGCTACACCTTC
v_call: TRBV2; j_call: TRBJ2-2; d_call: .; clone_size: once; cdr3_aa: CASSEVAIGVANTGELFF; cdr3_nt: TGTGCCAGCAGTGAAGTAGCAATCGGGGTAGCGAACACCGGGGAGCTGTTTTTT
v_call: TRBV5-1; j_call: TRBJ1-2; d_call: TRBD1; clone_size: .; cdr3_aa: CASSPSTGNYGYTF; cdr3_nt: TGCGCCAGCAGCCCCTCGACAGGGAACTATGGCTACACCTTC
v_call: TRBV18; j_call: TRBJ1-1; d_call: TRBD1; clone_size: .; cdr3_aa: CASSPGTGGTEAFF; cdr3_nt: TGTGCCAGCTCTCCCGGGACAGGTGGAACTGAAGCTTTCTTT
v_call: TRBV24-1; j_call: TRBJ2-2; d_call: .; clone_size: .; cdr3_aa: CATSVPGVNGELFF; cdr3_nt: .
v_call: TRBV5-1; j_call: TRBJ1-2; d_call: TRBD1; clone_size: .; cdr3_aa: CASSLETGYNYGYTF; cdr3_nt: TGCGCCAGCAGCTTGGAGACAGGGTACAACTATGGCTACACCTTC
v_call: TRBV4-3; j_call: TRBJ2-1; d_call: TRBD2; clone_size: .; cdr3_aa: CASSQEEAGGPSFF; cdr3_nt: TGCGCCAGCAGCCAAGAGGAGGCGGGAGGGCCATCGTTCTTC
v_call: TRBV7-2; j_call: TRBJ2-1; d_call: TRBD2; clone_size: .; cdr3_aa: CASSRPGLGDNEQFF; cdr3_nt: TGTGCCAGCAGCCGCCCGGGACTAGGGGACAATGAGCAGTTCTTC
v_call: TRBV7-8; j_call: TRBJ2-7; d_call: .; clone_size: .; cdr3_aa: CASSLTDRFEQYF; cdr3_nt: TGTGCCAGCAGCTTAACAGATAGGTTCGAGCAGTACTTC
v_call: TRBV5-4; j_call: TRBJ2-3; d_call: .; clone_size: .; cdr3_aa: CASSLGGSAGGVQYF; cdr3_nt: TGTGCCAGCAGCTTGGGTGGGTCTGCCGGAGGGGTGCAGTATTTT
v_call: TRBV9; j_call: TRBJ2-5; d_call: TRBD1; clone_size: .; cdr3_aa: CASSVTGTGKRETQYF; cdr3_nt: TGTGCCAGCAGCGTCACCGGGACAGGGAAGAGGGAGACCCAGTACTTC
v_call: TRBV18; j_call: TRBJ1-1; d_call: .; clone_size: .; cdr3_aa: CASSPPRGENTEAFF; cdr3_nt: TGTGCCAGCTCACCCCCACGCGGGGAGAACACTGAAGCTTTCTTT
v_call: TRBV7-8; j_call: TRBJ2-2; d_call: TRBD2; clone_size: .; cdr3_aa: CASSGPSGTTAGELFF; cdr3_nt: TGTGCCAGCAGCGGTCCTAGCGGGACAACCGCCGGGGAGCTGTTTTTT
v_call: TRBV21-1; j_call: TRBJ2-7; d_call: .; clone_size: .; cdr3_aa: CASRPGQGTYEQYF; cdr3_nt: TGTGCCAGCAGACCGGGACAGGGAACTTACGAGCAGTACTTC
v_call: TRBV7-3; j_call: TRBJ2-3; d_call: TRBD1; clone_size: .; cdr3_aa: CASSQNLGTGHTDTQYF; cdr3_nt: TGTGCCAGCAGCCAAAATCTGGGGACAGGGCACACAGATACGCAGTATTTT
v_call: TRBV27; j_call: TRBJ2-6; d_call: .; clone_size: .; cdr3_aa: CASSLAVPGANVLTF; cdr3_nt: TGTGCCAGCAGTTTAGCGGTTCCTGGGGCCAACGTCCTGACTTTC
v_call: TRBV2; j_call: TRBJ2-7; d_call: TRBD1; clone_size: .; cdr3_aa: CASNRDRGYEQYF; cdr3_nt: TGTGCCAGCAATCGGGACAGGGGGTACGAGCAGTACTTC
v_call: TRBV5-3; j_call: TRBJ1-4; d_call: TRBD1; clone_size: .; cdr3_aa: CARSWGQGVEKLFF; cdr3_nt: TGTGCCAGAAGCTGGGGACAGGGGGTTGAAAAACTGTTTTTT
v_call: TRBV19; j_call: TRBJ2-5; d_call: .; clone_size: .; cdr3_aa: CASSIGRGETQYF; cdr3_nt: TGTGCCAGTAGTATAGGACGGGGGGAGACCCAGTACTTC
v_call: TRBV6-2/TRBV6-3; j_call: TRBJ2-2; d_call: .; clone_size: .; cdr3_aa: CASSVYTGELFF; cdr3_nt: TGTGCCAGCAGCGTCTACACCGGGGAGCTGTTTTTT
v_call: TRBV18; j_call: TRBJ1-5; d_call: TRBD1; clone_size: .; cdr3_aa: CASSPSGGTSQPQHF; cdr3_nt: TGTGCCAGCTCACCTTCAGGGGGGACAAGTCAGCCCCAGCATTTT
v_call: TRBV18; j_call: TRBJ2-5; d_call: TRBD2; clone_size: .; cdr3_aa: CASSRYRTSNQETQYF; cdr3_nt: TGTGCCAGCTCACGATACAGGACTAGCAACCAAGAGACCCAGTACTTC
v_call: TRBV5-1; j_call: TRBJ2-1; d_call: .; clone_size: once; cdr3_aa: CASRALASDDEQFF; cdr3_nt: TGCGCCAGCAGGGCACTAGCATCCGACGATGAGCAGTTCTTC
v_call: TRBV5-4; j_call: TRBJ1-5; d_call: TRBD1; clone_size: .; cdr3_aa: CASSQQGEHQPQHF; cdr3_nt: TGTGCCAGCAGCCAACAGGGGGAGCATCAGCCCCAGCATTTT
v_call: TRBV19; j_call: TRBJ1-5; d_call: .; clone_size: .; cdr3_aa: CASRDIYSNQPQHF; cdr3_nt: TGTGCCAGTAGGGACATTTATAGCAATCAGCCCCAGCATTTT
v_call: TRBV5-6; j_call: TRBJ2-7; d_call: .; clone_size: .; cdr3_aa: CASSLSSQGPYEQYF; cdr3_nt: TGTGCCAGCAGCTTGTCCTCTCAGGGTCCCTACGAGCAGTACTTC
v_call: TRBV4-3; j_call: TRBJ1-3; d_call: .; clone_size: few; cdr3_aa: CASSQETGGNTIYF; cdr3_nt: TGCGCCAGCAGCCAAGAAACGGGAGGAAACACCATATATTTT
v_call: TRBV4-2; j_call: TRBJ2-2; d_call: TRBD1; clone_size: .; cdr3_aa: CASSQPGTGGRGTGELFF; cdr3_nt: TGTGCCAGCAGCCAACCCGGGACAGGGGGAAGGGGCACCGGGGAGCTGTTTTTT
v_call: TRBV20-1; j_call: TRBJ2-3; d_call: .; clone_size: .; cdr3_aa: CSASPMDTQYF; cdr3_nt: TGCAGTGCTAGCCCCATGGATACGCAGTATTTT
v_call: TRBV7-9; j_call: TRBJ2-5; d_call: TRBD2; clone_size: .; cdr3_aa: CASSFRAGLARETQYF; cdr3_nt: TGTGCCAGCAGCTTCCGCGCTGGACTAGCGCGGGAGACCCAGTACTTC
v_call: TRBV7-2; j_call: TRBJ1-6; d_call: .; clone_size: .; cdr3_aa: CASSLAWGRNSPLHF; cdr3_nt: TGTGCCAGCAGCTTAGCTTGGGGGAGGAATTCACCCCTCCACTTT